This T cell receptor (beta chain) is drawn from a study of T cell repertoires in cytomegalovirus infection. Whole-study context: Signatures in public TCR beta sequences pointed to both CMV infection and matching HLA type.

TCRdb used MiXCR to reprocess the reads, holding one entry per CDR3 protein. The sample yields roughly 500,000 distinct CDR3 sequences, 30% to 40% seen once. This clonotype was observed a few times. Its specificity is not known. This sequence was found in a human donor in good health (CMV status not recorded). Some clones in this sample may be carry-over from other donors' samples. The specimen was cultured PBMCs, collected from culture after CMV antigen stimulation.

CDR3 nucleotides: TGTGCCACCAGTGATTTTAACAGTCTTCGCCCTTACAATGAGCAGTTCTTC. Translation gives CATSDFNSLRPYNEQFF. The rearrangement links TRBV24-1 to TRBJ2-1, with no clear D. In germline, CDR1 is KGHDR, CDR2 SFDVKD. This CDR3 is 17 amino acids long. V was shortened by 1 base and J by 4 bases, with 16 bases between the two germline ends.